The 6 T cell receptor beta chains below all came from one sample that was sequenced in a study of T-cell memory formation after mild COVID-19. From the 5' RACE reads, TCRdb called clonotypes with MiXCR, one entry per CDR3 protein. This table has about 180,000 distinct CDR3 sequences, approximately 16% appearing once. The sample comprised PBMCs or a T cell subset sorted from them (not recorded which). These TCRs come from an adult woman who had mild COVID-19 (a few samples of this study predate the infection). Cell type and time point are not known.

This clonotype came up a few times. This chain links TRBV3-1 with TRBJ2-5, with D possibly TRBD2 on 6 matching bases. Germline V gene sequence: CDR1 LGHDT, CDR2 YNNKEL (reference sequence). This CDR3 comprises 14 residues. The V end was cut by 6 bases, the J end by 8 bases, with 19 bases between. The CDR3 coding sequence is TGTGCCAGCAGGCCTCCGGGACTCCTGGGAACCCAGTACTTC. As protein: CASRPPGLLGTQYF.

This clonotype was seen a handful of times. The chain's CDR3 is CASSQDPSSGEQFF. The CDR3, as DNA: TGTGCCAGCAGCCAAGATCCTAGCTCAGGTGAGCAGTTCTTC. This sequence joins TRBV3-1 and TRBJ2-1, with TRBD2 as a possible D gene (5 bases). V was cut by 0 bases and J by 9 bases, with 12 bases left in between. Germline-derived CDR1 and CDR2 are LGHDT and YNNKEL (reference sequence). This CDR3 has 14 residues.

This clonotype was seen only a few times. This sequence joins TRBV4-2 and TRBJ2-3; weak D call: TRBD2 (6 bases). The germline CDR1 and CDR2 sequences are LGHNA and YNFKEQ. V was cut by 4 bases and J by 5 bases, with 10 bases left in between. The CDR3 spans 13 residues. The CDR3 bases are TGTGCCAGCAGCCCCCTGCGGGGAGATACGCAGTATTTT. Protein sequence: CASSPLRGDTQYF.

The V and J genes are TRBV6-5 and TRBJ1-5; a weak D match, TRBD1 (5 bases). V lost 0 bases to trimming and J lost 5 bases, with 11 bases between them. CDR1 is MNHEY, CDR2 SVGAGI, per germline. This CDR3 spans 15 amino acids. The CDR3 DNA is TGTGCCAGCAGTTACTCAGGGACCTCAGATCAGCCCCAGCATTTT. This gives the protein CASSYSGTSDQPQHF.

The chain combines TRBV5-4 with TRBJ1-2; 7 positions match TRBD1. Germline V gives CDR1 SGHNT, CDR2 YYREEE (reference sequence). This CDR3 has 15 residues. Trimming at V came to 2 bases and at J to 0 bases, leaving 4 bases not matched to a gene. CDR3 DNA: TGTGCCAGCAGCTTACCGGACAGGCCTAACTATGGCTACACCTTC. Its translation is CASSLPDRPNYGYTF.

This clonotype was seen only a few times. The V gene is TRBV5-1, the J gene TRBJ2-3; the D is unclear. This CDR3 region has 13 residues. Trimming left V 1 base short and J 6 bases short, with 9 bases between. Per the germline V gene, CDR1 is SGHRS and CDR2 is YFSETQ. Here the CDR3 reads CASSLNVLDTQYF. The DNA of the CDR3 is TGCGCCAGCAGCTTGAATGTCCTGGATACGCAGTATTTT.